The rows below give T cell receptor beta chains drawn from one sample of a study of cytomegalovirus exposure and HLA in healthy donors. Profiling relied on immunoSEQ multiplex PCR, and the TCRdb table lists in-frame clones only, not all of them. Among under 200,000 clones listed, around 68% were seen once. Source material: PBMCs. These receptors were obtained from a man in his forties or fifties in good health and CMV-seronegative. The CDR3 runs from the conserved cysteine through the conserved F or W. Each record gives: D gene, V gene, J gene, clone size, CDR3 protein, CDR3 DNA. The D gene is left open where the match is weak. Expanded clones get a size class; other rows say once, few or many, or leave the size out.

D gene: TRBD2; V gene: TRBV5-1; J gene: TRBJ2-2; clone size: few; CDR3 protein: CASSQTGLAGSGELFF; CDR3 DNA: TGCGCCAGCAGCCAGACGGGACTAGCGGGGAGCGGGGAGCTGTTTTTT
D gene: TRBD1; V gene: TRBV28; J gene: TRBJ1-4; clone size: .; CDR3 protein: CASKRDRVSEKLFF; CDR3 DNA: TGTGCCAGCAAAAGGGACAGGGTGAGCGAAAAACTGTTTTTT
D gene: TRBD1; V gene: TRBV5-1; J gene: TRBJ2-5; clone size: .; CDR3 protein: CASSTRQGVWETQYF; CDR3 DNA: TGCGCCAGCAGCACTCGACAGGGGGTCTGGGAGACCCAGTACTTC
D gene: TRBD2; V gene: TRBV10-3; J gene: TRBJ2-4; clone size: few; CDR3 protein: CAPGASGGLAKNIQYF; CDR3 DNA: TGTGCCCCCGGTGCTAGCGGGGGACTAGCCAAAAACATTCAGTACTTC
D gene: TRBD1; V gene: TRBV11-2; J gene: TRBJ2-7; clone size: few; CDR3 protein: CASSYGQGAPYEQYF; CDR3 DNA: TGTGCCAGCAGCTACGGACAGGGGGCCCCCTACGAGCAGTACTTC
D gene: TRBD2; V gene: TRBV5-1; J gene: TRBJ2-7; clone size: .; CDR3 protein: CASSSTPSGAYEQYF; CDR3 DNA: TGCGCCAGCAGCTCCACCCCGAGCGGGGCCTACGAGCAGTACTTC
D gene: TRBD1; V gene: TRBV6-5; J gene: TRBJ1-6; clone size: .; CDR3 protein: CASRPSTGVNSPLHF; CDR3 DNA: TGTGCCAGCCGCCCCTCAACAGGGGTTAATTCACCCCTCCACTTT
D gene: .; V gene: TRBV5-1; J gene: TRBJ1-2; clone size: .; CDR3 protein: CASSLGNRVGYGYTF; CDR3 DNA: TGCGCCAGCAGCTTGGGGAACAGGGTCGGCTATGGCTACACCTTC
D gene: TRBD2; V gene: TRBV6-6; J gene: TRBJ2-7; clone size: .; CDR3 protein: CASSPRAGGYEQYF; CDR3 DNA: TGTGCCAGCAGTCCCCGGGCGGGGGGTTACGAGCAGTACTTC
D gene: TRBD1; V gene: TRBV6-1; J gene: TRBJ1-5; clone size: .; CDR3 protein: CASRGTGIDQPQHF; CDR3 DNA: TGTGCCAGCAGAGGGACAGGAATAGATCAGCCCCAGCATTTT
D gene: TRBD1; V gene: TRBV7-9; J gene: TRBJ1-2; clone size: few; CDR3 protein: CASNLLGQGSDGYTF; CDR3 DNA: TGTGCCAGCAACTTACTGGGACAGGGATCGGATGGCTACACCTTC
D gene: .; V gene: TRBV7-2; J gene: TRBJ2-5; clone size: once; CDR3 protein: CASSFEREETQYF; CDR3 DNA: TGTGCCAGCAGCTTTGAGCGGGAAGAGACCCAGTACTTC
D gene: .; V gene: TRBV10-3; J gene: TRBJ1-5; clone size: once; CDR3 protein: CAISVSGGNQPQHF; CDR3 DNA: TGTGCCATCAGTGTGTCAGGGGGCAATCAGCCCCAGCATTTT
D gene: .; V gene: TRBV6-4; J gene: TRBJ1-3; clone size: .; CDR3 protein: CASSSGAGNTIYF; CDR3 DNA: TGTGCCAGCAGTTCAGGGGCTGGAAACACCATATATTTT
D gene: .; V gene: TRBV5-1; J gene: TRBJ1-4; clone size: .; CDR3 protein: CASRQGRVEEKLFF; CDR3 DNA: TGCGCCAGCCGCCAAGGGAGGGTTGAAGAAAAACTGTTTTTT
D gene: TRBD1; V gene: TRBV29-1; J gene: TRBJ2-7; clone size: few; CDR3 protein: CSVARDRGNEQYF; CDR3 DNA: TGCAGCGTGGCCCGGGACAGGGGGAACGAGCAGTACTTC
D gene: TRBD2; V gene: TRBV6-5; J gene: TRBJ2-1; clone size: .; CDR3 protein: CASSLGTSGYNEQFF; CDR3 DNA: TGTGCCAGCAGTCTCGGGACTAGCGGTTACAATGAGCAGTTCTTC
D gene: TRBD2; V gene: TRBV19; J gene: TRBJ2-1; clone size: .; CDR3 protein: CASSIQLAGTYNEQFF; CDR3 DNA: TGTGCCAGTAGTATACAGCTAGCGGGGACCTACAATGAGCAGTTCTTC
D gene: .; V gene: TRBV20-1; J gene: TRBJ1-1; clone size: few; CDR3 protein: CSAAGDRIAFF; CDR3 DNA: TGCAGTGCGGCAGGGGACCGGATAGCTTTCTTT
D gene: .; V gene: TRBV5-1; J gene: TRBJ1-1; clone size: few; CDR3 protein: CASSILGGNTEAFF; CDR3 DNA: TGCGCCAGCAGCATATTGGGGGGGAACACTGAAGCTTTCTTT
D gene: TRBD1; V gene: TRBV5-4; J gene: TRBJ1-4; clone size: .; CDR3 protein: CASSPGQANEKLFF; CDR3 DNA: TGTGCCAGCAGCCCGGGACAGGCCAATGAAAAACTGTTTTTT
D gene: TRBD2; V gene: TRBV7-2; J gene: TRBJ2-7; clone size: .; CDR3 protein: CASSRGGALVEQYF; CDR3 DNA: TGTGCCAGCAGTCGCGGGGGGGCCTTGGTCGAGCAGTACTTC
D gene: .; V gene: TRBV6-1; J gene: TRBJ2-3; clone size: .; CDR3 protein: CASRTRDTFTDTQYF; CDR3 DNA: TGTGCCAGCAGAACCCGGGACACTTTCACAGATACGCAGTATTTT
D gene: TRBD1; V gene: TRBV7-9; J gene: TRBJ1-2; clone size: .; CDR3 protein: CASTRTGQNGYTF; CDR3 DNA: TGTGCCAGCACCAGGACAGGGCAAAATGGCTACACCTTC
D gene: TRBD1; V gene: TRBV6-5; J gene: TRBJ2-2; clone size: .; CDR3 protein: CASSSTGGTGELFF; CDR3 DNA: TGTGCCAGCAGTTCTACAGGGGGCACCGGGGAGCTGTTTTTT
D gene: TRBD1; V gene: TRBV19; J gene: TRBJ1-5; clone size: .; CDR3 protein: CASSGRTGGNNQPQHF; CDR3 DNA: TGTGCCAGTAGTGGGCGGACAGGGGGAAACAATCAGCCCCAGCATTTT
D gene: .; V gene: TRBV6-1; J gene: TRBJ1-1; clone size: .; CDR3 protein: CASRGVGTEAFF; CDR3 DNA: TGTGCCAGCAGAGGGGTAGGGACTGAAGCTTTCTTT
D gene: .; V gene: TRBV4-3; J gene: TRBJ1-4; clone size: few; CDR3 protein: CASRQRGGEKLFF; CDR3 DNA: TGCGCCAGCCGGCAGAGGGGAGGGGAAAAACTGTTTTTT
D gene: TRBD2; V gene: TRBV28; J gene: TRBJ2-3; clone size: few; CDR3 protein: CASTSWGGTPDTQYF; CDR3 DNA: TGTGCCAGCACTTCGTGGGGGGGGACCCCGGATACGCAGTATTTT
D gene: .; V gene: TRBV2; J gene: TRBJ2-6; clone size: .; CDR3 protein: CASSEGGFSGANVLTF; CDR3 DNA: TGTGCCAGCAGTGAGGGAGGCTTCTCTGGGGCCAACGTCCTGACTTTC
D gene: .; V gene: TRBV18; J gene: TRBJ1-5; clone size: .; CDR3 protein: CASSLSGTSSNQPQHF; CDR3 DNA: TGTGCCAGCTCACTATCCGGGACATCTAGCAATCAGCCCCAGCATTTT
D gene: .; V gene: TRBV5-1; J gene: TRBJ2-6; clone size: .; CDR3 protein: CASSSAGAGANVLTF; CDR3 DNA: TGCGCCAGCAGCTCTGCAGGGGCTGGGGCCAACGTCCTGACTTTC
D gene: .; V gene: TRBV19; J gene: TRBJ2-3; clone size: .; CDR3 protein: CASRKKGLPAGDTQYF; CDR3 DNA: TGTGCCAGTAGGAAAAAGGGACTCCCAGCAGGAGATACGCAGTATTTT
D gene: .; V gene: TRBV14; J gene: TRBJ2-5; clone size: few; CDR3 protein: CASSQDGGSQETQYF; CDR3 DNA: TGTGCCAGCAGCCAAGATGGGGGGAGCCAAGAGACCCAGTACTTC
D gene: .; V gene: TRBV7-2; J gene: TRBJ2-1; clone size: .; CDR3 protein: CASSLAGESRNEQFF; CDR3 DNA: TGTGCCAGCAGCTTAGCCGGGGAATCTCGCAATGAGCAGTTCTTC
D gene: TRBD1; V gene: TRBV27; J gene: TRBJ2-7; clone size: .; CDR3 protein: CASSLARGRNEQYF; CDR3 DNA: TGTGCCAGCAGTTTAGCCAGGGGGCGCAACGAGCAGTACTTC
D gene: .; V gene: TRBV5-1; J gene: TRBJ1-1; clone size: few; CDR3 protein: CASSPQAPNTEAFF; CDR3 DNA: TGCGCCAGCAGCCCACAGGCGCCGAACACTGAAGCTTTCTTT
D gene: TRBD2; V gene: TRBV7-2; J gene: TRBJ2-3; clone size: .; CDR3 protein: CASSSPWRGLGISTDTQYF; CDR3 DNA: TGTGCCAGCAGCTCACCGTGGCGGGGGTTGGGTATTAGCACAGATACGCAGTATTTT
D gene: .; V gene: TRBV15; J gene: TRBJ2-7; clone size: .; CDR3 protein: CATSREGGQYEQYF; CDR3 DNA: TGTGCCACCAGCAGAGAGGGGGGACAGTACGAGCAGTACTTC
D gene: TRBD1; V gene: TRBV4-1; J gene: TRBJ2-3; clone size: .; CDR3 protein: CASSTGGFSTDTQYF; CDR3 DNA: TGCGCCAGCAGCACAGGGGGGTTTAGCACAGATACGCAGTATTTT
D gene: TRBD2; V gene: TRBV5-1; J gene: TRBJ2-3; clone size: .; CDR3 protein: CASSFSGGASTDTQYF; CDR3 DNA: TGCGCCAGCAGCTTTAGCGGGGGGGCCTCGACAGATACGCAGTATTTT
D gene: .; V gene: TRBV6-5; J gene: TRBJ2-7; clone size: few; CDR3 protein: CASSAARSEGYEQYF; CDR3 DNA: TGTGCCAGCAGCGCCGCCAGGTCTGAGGGCTACGAGCAGTACTTC
D gene: .; V gene: TRBV4-2; J gene: TRBJ1-3; clone size: .; CDR3 protein: CASSQALIRDTIYF; CDR3 DNA: TGTGCCAGCAGCCAAGCGCTGATCCGAGACACCATATATTTT
D gene: .; V gene: TRBV11-2; J gene: TRBJ2-7; clone size: .; CDR3 protein: CASSPTGTEQYF; CDR3 DNA: TGTGCCAGCAGCCCAACAGGGACCGAGCAGTACTTC
D gene: TRBD1; V gene: TRBV10-1; J gene: TRBJ1-4; clone size: .; CDR3 protein: CASTPGGREKLFF; CDR3 DNA: TGCGCCAGCACCCCAGGGGGCCGGGAAAAACTGTTTTTT
D gene: .; V gene: TRBV15; J gene: TRBJ2-1; clone size: .; CDR3 protein: CATSRRKNEQFF; CDR3 DNA: TGTGCCACCAGCCGCAGAAAAAATGAGCAGTTCTTC
D gene: .; V gene: TRBV6-1; J gene: TRBJ1-6; clone size: .; CDR3 protein: CASSERGGANNSPLHF; CDR3 DNA: TGTGCCAGCAGTGAAAGGGGGGGAGCGAATAATTCACCCCTCCACTTT
D gene: .; V gene: TRBV5-8; J gene: TRBJ2-7; clone size: .; CDR3 protein: CASSLYSYEQYF; CDR3 DNA: TGTGCCAGCAGCTTGTATTCTTACGAGCAGTACTTC
D gene: .; V gene: TRBV5-6; J gene: TRBJ2-1; clone size: few; CDR3 protein: CASSFLQGNYNEQFF; CDR3 DNA: TGTGCCAGCAGCTTTCTCCAGGGGAACTACAATGAGCAGTTCTTC
D gene: TRBD1; V gene: TRBV19; J gene: TRBJ2-7; clone size: .; CDR3 protein: CASSKSGQGTYEQYF; CDR3 DNA: TGTGCCAGTAGTAAAAGCGGACAGGGGACCTACGAGCAGTACTTC
D gene: .; V gene: TRBV14; J gene: TRBJ1-1; clone size: .; CDR3 protein: CASSQRRWTTTEAFF; CDR3 DNA: TGTGCCAGCAGCCAAAGGAGGTGGACGACCACTGAAGCTTTCTTT
D gene: .; V gene: TRBV6-5; J gene: TRBJ1-3; clone size: .; CDR3 protein: CASSYSRYSGNTIYF; CDR3 DNA: TGTGCCAGCAGTTACTCCCGGTACTCTGGAAACACCATATATTTT
D gene: .; V gene: TRBV6-5; J gene: TRBJ1-1; clone size: .; CDR3 protein: CASSYQGQNTEAFF; CDR3 DNA: TGTGCCAGCAGTTACCAGGGCCAGAACACTGAAGCTTTCTTT
D gene: .; V gene: TRBV19; J gene: TRBJ1-1; clone size: .; CDR3 protein: CASSIGWGRMNTEAFF; CDR3 DNA: TGTGCCAGTAGTATAGGTTGGGGGCGCATGAACACTGAAGCTTTCTTT
D gene: .; V gene: TRBV6-1; J gene: TRBJ2-1; clone size: .; CDR3 protein: CASSERSGWGDEQFF; CDR3 DNA: TGTGCCAGCAGTGAAAGGTCGGGGTGGGGGGATGAGCAGTTCTTC